What follows describes a single T cell receptor (beta chain). Its specificity is unknown. Assay: immunoSEQ multiplex PCR; the TCRdb copy retains only in-frame clones and omits some. Here the sample spans about 27,000 clones, 72% being singletons. Time point defined: cycle 4 day 1 (C4D1), after 6 weeks of nivolumab. Patients all relapsed after autologous stem cell transplantation, and there was variation in brentuximab vedotin exposure. This record comes from a study of PD-1 blockade in classical Hodgkin lymphoma. Across the whole study: Every 2 weeks, patients got 3 mg/kg intravenous nivolumab.

The CDR3 is 13 residues long. V shed 10 bases, J shed 5 bases, and the junction held 10 bases outside the gene matches. CDR1 is WNHNN and CDR2 is SYGVQD in the germline V gene (reference sequence). Study-level results: The baseline diversity of complete responders showed similarity to that of newly diagnosed patients. Significant TCR diversity gains by C4D1 occurred in CD4+ but not CD8+ cells. Anyone who began nivolumab under 1 year after ASCT was excluded.

This material consisted of peripheral blood mononuclear cells (PBMCs), taken before the fourth cycle of nivolumab. The chain carries TRBV10-1 and TRBJ2-7, with 8 bases identical to TRBD1. This receptor was identified in a human donor with classical Hodgkin lymphoma. The CDR3: CAISDRGWHEQYF. Here the CDR3 DNA reads TGCGCCATTTCTGACAGGGGATGGCACGAGCAGTACTTC.